The 7 T cell receptor beta chains presented below share a single source sample, sequenced in a study of CD8 T cells in ankylosing spondylitis. Whole-study results and caveats: Blood of patients with ankylosing spondylitis appeared to be characterized by a TCR beta motif of roughly eight highly homologous variants.

The antigens these receptors bind are not known. TCRdb ran MiXCR on the 5' RACE reads and lists one entry per CDR3 protein. Of under 450,000 distinct CDR3 sequences detected, roughly 18% appear once; the ten largest clones hold just over 1%. Sequencing used blood, either unsorted or a sorted T cell fraction (not recorded which). The receptors were gathered from a male donor with ankylosing spondylitis.

V and J are TRBV20-1 and TRBJ2-3; TRBD1 matches 7 bases. The CDR3 covers 13 residues. The V segment lost 2 bases and the J segment 4 bases; nucleotides outside the gene matches: 3. Germline V gene sequence: CDR1 DFQATT, CDR2 SNEGSKA (reference sequence). CDR3 protein: CSARHRGADTQYF. The CDR3 DNA sequence: TGCAGTGCTAGACACAGGGGAGCAGATACGCAGTATTTT.

J is TRBJ1-1 and V is TRBV12-3 or TRBV12-4; D perhaps matches TRBD1 (5 bases). The CDR3 has 16 amino acids. The V and J ends lost 7 bases and 4 bases respectively, with 22 bases between them. CDR3 coding DNA: TGTGCCAGCAACGCCGGGGGGGGACTTGGACGCACTGAAGCTTTCTTT. Amino acid sequence: CASNAGGGLGRTEAFF.

This clonotype was counted at least ten times. The chain uses TRBV20-1 and TRBJ2-7; possibly TRBD1 for D (6 bases). Trimming cost V 4 bases and J 3 bases, with 7 bases left between them. Germline CDR1 and CDR2: DFQATT and SNEGSKA (reference sequence). The CDR3 has 11 residues. CDR3 coding DNA: TGCAGTGCTATACAGGGCTACGAGCAGTACTTC. Its translation: CSAIQGYEQYF.

The rearrangement joins TRBV5-1 to TRBJ1-3, with TRBD1 matching 8 bases. Germline V CDR1 and CDR2: SGHRS, YFSETQ. The trim removed 5 bases at V and 6 bases at J, leaving 10 bases unmatched. This CDR3 region has 15 residues. The CDR3 coding sequence is TGCGCCAGCAGGAATTTACAGGGGGGTGCAAACACCATATATTTT. Its protein product is CASRNLQGGANTIYF. Full variable domain (missing parts from reference TRBV5-1 and TRBJ1-3): KAGVTQTPRYLIKTRGQQVTLSCSPISGHRSVSWYQQTPGQGLQFLFEYFSETQRNKGNFPGRFSGRQFSNSRSEMNVSTLELGDSALYLCASRNLQGGANTIYFGEGSWLTVV.

This clonotype turned up a few times. The chain combines TRBV6-2 or TRBV6-3 with TRBJ1-4; D is unresolved. Trimming removed 8 bases from V and 5 bases from J, with 12 bases in between. The CDR3 extends over 13 amino acids. In germline, CDR1 is MNHEY, CDR2 SVGEGT. The CDR3 sequence: CASSPPRNEKLFF. As DNA, the CDR3 is TGTGCCAGCTCACCCCCTCGGAATGAAAAACTGTTTTTT.

The chain carries TRBV3-1 and TRBJ2-5; D might be TRBD2 (6 bases). The CDR3 is 15 amino acids. The V gene's germline CDR1 is LGHDT and CDR2 YNNKEL (reference sequence). Trimming cost V 4 bases and J 7 bases, with 19 bases left between them. The CDR3 region has the DNA TGTGCCAGCAGCCCCCGAGGCGGGGCCTCTGGGACCCAGTACTTC. Protein sequence: CASSPRGGASGTQYF.

The V call is TRBV20-1, the J call TRBJ2-4, with 11 bases lining up with TRBD1. The junction had 12 bases not matched to a gene; V was cut back by 3 bases and J by 14 bases. CDR1 DFQATT and CDR2 SNEGSKA come from the germline V gene (reference sequence). CDR3 length equals 14 residues. As DNA, the CDR3 is TGCAGTGCTAGCGCCCGGGACAGGGGGATTCGGGAGTACTTC. Encoded protein: CSASARDRGIREYF.